This T cell receptor beta chain came from a study of T cell responses to AZD1222 COVID-19 vaccine. Overall study results and limits: Increased Spike-specific TCR breadth and depth were observed after two AZD1222 doses. Baseline seropositives among AZD1222 recipients totaled only five to seven.

Of note for this clone: Its antigen is currently unknown.

Sequencing used immunoSEQ multiplex PCR; TCRdb keeps in-frame clones, though not all of them. The sample records about 100,000 clones, more than 80% being singletons. Germline loops: CDR1 MDHEN, CDR2 SYDVKM. This CDR3 has 14 residues. V lost 7 bases and J lost 0, with 12 bases in between. J is TRBJ1-1 and V is TRBV28, with D possibly matching TRBD1 (5 bases). The sequence derives from an adult in good health. Sequences were derived from peripheral blood, sampled on day 0 of AZD1222 vaccination. The CDR3 region is CASTIRQLNTEAFF. The DNA for the CDR3 is TGTGCCAGCACCATTCGACAGCTGAACACTGAAGCTTTCTTT.